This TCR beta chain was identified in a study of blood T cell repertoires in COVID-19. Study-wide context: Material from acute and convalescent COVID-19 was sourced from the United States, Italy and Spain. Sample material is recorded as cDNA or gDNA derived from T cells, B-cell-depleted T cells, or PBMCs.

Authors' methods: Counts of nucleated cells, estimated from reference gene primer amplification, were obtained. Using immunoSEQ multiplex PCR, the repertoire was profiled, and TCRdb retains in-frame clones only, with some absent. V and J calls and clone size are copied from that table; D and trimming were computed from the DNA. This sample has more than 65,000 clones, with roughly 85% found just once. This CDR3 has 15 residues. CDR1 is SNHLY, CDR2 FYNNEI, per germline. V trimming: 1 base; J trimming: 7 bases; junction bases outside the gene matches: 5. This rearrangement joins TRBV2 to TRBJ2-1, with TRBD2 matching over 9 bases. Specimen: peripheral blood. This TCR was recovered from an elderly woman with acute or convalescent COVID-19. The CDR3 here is CASSEGRGGRNEQFF. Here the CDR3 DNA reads TGTGCCAGCAGTGAAGGGCGGGGGGGAAGGAATGAGCAGTTCTTC.